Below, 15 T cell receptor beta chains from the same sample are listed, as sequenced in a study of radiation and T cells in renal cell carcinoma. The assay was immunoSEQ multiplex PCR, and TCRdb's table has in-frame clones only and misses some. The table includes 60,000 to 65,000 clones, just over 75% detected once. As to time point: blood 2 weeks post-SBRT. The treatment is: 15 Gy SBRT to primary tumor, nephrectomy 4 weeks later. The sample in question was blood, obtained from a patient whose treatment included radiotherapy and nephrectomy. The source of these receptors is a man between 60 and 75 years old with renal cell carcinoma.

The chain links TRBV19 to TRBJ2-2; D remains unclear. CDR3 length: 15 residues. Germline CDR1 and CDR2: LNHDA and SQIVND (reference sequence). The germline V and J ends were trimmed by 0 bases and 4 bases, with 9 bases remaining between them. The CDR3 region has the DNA TGTGCCAGTAGTATAGATACTTGGGGCACCGGGGAGCTGTTTTTT. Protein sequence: CASSIDTWGTGELFF.

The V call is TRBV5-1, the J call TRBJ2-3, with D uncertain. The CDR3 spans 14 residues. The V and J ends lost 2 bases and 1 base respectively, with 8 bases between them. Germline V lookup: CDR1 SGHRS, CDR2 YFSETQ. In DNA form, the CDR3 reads TGCGCCAGCAGCTTCTCCGACGGCACAGATACGCAGTATTTT. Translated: CASSFSDGTDTQYF.

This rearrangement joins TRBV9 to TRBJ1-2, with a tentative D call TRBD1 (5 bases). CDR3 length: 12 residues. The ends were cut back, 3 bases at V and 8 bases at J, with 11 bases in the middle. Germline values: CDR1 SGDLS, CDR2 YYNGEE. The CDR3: CASSGGPGGYTF. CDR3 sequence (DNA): TGTGCCAGCAGCGGGGGACCAGGGGGCTACACCTTC.

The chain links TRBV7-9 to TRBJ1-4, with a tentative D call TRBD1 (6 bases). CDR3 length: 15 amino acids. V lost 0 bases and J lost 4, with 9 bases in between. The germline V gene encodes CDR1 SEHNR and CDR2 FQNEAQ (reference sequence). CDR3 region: CASSLAGQINEKLFF. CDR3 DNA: TGTGCCAGCAGCTTAGCAGGACAGATTAATGAAAAACTGTTTTTT.

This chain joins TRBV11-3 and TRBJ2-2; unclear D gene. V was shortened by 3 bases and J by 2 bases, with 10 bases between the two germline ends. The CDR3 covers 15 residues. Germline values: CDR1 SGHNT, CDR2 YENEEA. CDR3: CASSFGATNTGELFF. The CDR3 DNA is TGTGCCAGCAGCTTCGGAGCGACTAACACCGGGGAGCTGTTTTTT.

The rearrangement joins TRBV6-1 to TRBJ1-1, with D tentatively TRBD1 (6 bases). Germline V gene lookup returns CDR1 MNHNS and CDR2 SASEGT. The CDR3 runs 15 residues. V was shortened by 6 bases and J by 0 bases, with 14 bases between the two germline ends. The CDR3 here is CASRLTGYMNTEAFF. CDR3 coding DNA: TGTGCCAGCAGACTTACAGGGTATATGAACACTGAAGCTTTCTTT.

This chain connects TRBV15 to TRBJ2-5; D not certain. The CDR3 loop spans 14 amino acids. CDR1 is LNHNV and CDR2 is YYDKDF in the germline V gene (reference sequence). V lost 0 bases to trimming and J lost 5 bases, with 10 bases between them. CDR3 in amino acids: CATSRDRSVETQYF. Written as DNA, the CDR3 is TGTGCCACCAGCAGAGACAGGTCCGTGGAGACCCAGTACTTC.

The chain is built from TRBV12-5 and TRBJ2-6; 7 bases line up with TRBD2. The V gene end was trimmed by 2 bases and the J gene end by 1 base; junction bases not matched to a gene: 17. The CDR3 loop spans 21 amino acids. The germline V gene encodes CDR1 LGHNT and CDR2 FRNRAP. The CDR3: CASGLLTAKTSMTSGANVLTF. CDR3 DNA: TGTGCTAGTGGTTTGCTCACAGCGAAGACTAGCATGACATCTGGGGCCAACGTCCTGACTTTC.

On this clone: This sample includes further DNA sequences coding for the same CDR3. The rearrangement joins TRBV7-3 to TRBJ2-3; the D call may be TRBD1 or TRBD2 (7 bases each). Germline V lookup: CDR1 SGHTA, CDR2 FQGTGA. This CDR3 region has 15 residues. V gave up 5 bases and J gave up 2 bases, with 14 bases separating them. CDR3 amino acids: CASSPGGGPTDTQYF. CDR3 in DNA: TGTGCCAGCAGCCCAGGGGGGGGGCCCACAGATACGCAGTATTTT.

CDR3 in amino acids: CASRMTGGGTEAFF. In DNA, the CDR3 is TGTGCCAGCAGGATGACAGGGGGAGGTACTGAAGCTTTCTTT. The chain is built from TRBV6-4 and TRBJ1-1; 9 bases map to TRBD1. Germline-derived CDR1 and CDR2 are MRHNA and SNTAGT. The V and J ends lost 6 bases and 5 bases, in that order; junction bases with no gene match: 7. This CDR3 spans 14 amino acids.

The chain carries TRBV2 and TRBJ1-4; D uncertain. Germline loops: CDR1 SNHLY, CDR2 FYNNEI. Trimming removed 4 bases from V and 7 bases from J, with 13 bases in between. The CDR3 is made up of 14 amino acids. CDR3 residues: CASSGQFGVEKLFF. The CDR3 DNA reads TGTGCCAGCAGTGGACAATTCGGGGTTGAAAAACTGTTTTTT.

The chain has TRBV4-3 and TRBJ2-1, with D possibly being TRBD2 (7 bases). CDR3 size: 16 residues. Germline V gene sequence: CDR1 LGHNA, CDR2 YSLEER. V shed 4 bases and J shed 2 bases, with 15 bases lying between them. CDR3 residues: CASSPQTGGAYNEQFF. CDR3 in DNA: TGCGCCAGCAGCCCCCAAACGGGGGGCGCCTACAATGAGCAGTTCTTC.

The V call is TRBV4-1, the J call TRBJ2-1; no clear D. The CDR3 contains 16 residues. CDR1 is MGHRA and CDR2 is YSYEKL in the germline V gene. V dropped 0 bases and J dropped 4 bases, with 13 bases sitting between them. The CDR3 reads CASSQEMTSQYNEQFF. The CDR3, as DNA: TGCGCCAGCAGCCAAGAGATGACCAGTCAGTACAATGAGCAGTTCTTC.

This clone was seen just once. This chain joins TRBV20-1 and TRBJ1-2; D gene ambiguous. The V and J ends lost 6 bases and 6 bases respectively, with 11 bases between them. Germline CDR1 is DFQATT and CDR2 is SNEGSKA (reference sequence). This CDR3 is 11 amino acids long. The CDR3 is CSASDGDGYTF. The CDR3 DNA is TGCAGTGCCTCCGACGGAGATGGCTACACCTTC.

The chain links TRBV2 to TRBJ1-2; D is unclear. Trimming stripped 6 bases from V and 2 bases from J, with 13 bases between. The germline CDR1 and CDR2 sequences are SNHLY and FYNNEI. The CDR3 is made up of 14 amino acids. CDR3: CASRYGVLNYGYTF. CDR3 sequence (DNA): TGTGCCAGCAGATACGGAGTTTTAAACTATGGCTACACCTTC. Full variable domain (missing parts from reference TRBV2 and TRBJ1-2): EPEVTQTPSHQVTQMGQEVILRCVPISNHLYFYWYRQILGQKVEFLVSFYNNEISEKSEIFDDQFSVERPDGSNFTLKIRSTKLEDSAMYFCASRYGVLNYGYTFGSGTRLTVV.